The clone carrying this T cell receptor beta chain was detected ten times or more. Its specificity is not known. The data originate from a study of CD8 T cells in ankylosing spondylitis. Study-level findings and limits: Disease-linked clones reportedly showed significant enrichment in matched ankylosing spondylitis synovial fluid. Among TCR beta sequences, a motif of several highly homologous variants appeared characteristic of ankylosing spondylitis blood. Prior work had noted some motif variants in reactive arthritis blood and synovial fluid.

Molecular-barcoded quantitative 5'-RACE produced these TCR beta libraries. Via MiXCR, TCRdb re-called the 5' RACE reads, giving one row per CDR3 protein. Of some 40,000 distinct CDR3 sequences in the sample, less than 4% were seen once. Germline CDR1 SGDLS, CDR2 YYNGEE. The V gene end was trimmed by 3 bases and the J gene end by 4 bases; junction bases not matched to a gene: 6. The CDR3 contains 15 residues. The TCR originated in a male donor with ankylosing spondylitis or in good health (not recorded which). The V call is TRBV9, the J call TRBJ1-1; 10 positions agree with TRBD1. Sequencing input: blood, either unsorted or a sorted T cell fraction (not recorded which). As DNA, the CDR3 is TGTGCCAGCAGCGCCGGGACAGGGGTCCCCACTGAAGCTTTCTTT. Translating it yields CASSAGTGVPTEAFF. Using reference TRBV9 and TRBJ1-1 for the parts outside the CDR3, the full variable domain is DSGVTQTPKHLITATGQRVTLRCSPRSGDLSVYWYQQSLDQGLQFLIQYYNGEERAKGNILERFSAQQFPDLHSELNLSSLELGDSALYFCASSAGTGVPTEAFFGQGTRLTVV.